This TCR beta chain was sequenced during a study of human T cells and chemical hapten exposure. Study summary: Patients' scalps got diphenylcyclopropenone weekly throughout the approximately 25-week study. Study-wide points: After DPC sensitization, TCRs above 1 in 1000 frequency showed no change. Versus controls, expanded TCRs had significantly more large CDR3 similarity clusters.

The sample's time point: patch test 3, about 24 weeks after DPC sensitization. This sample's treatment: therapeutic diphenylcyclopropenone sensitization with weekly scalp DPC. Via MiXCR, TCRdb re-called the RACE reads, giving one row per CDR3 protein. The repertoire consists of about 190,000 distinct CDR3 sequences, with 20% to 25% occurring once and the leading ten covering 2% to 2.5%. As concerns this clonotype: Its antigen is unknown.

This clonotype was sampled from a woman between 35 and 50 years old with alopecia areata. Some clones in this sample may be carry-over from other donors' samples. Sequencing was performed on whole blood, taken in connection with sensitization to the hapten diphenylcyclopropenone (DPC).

For the CDR3, the DNA is TGTGCCAGCAGTCCTAGACTAGCGGGAGCAGAAGAGACCCAGTACTTC. This encodes CASSPRLAGAEETQYF. V is TRBV28 and J is TRBJ2-5; 12 bases align to TRBD2. The CDR3 is made up of 16 amino acids. Germline loops: CDR1 MDHEN, CDR2 SYDVKM. V shed 5 bases and J 3 bases; nucleotides not matched to a gene: 7.